What follows are 18 T cell receptor beta chains derived from one specimen sequenced in a study of CD8+CD57+ T cells in acquired aplastic anemia. Using genomic DNA as the template, TCR beta VDJ and CDR3 profiling was carried out. TCRdb redid the calling of the reads with MiXCR, one entry per CDR3 protein. The sample includes around 120,000 distinct CDR3 sequences, about 43% seen only once; the top ten take over 2%. All sequencing subjects had displayed CD8+CD57+ cell expansion on flow cytometry. The sample taken for sequencing was sorted CD4+, CD8+, or CD8+CD57+ T cells (not recorded which) from PBMCs. These receptors all come from a human donor with aplastic anemia.

Notes on this clonotype: The junction shows a germline mismatch at one end, possibly a read error. The V gene is TRBV6-5, the J gene TRBJ2-5, with D perhaps matching TRBD2 (5 bases). This CDR3 spans 17 amino acids. Germline V CDR1 and CDR2: MNHEY, SVGAGI. In nucleotides, the CDR3 is TGTGCCAGCAGTGACTCGAAGGTTTGGGGAGAATCAGAGACCCAGTACTTC. Translated, it gives CASSDSKVWGESETQYF.

This clonotype was seen repeatedly, ten times or more. The chain employs TRBV6-6 and TRBJ2-7, with 9 bases fitting TRBD2. Trimming cost V 7 bases and J 2 bases; bases outside gene matches: 9. The CDR3 covers 15 residues. CDR1 and CDR2 from the germline V gene are MNHNY and SVGAGI (reference sequence). The CDR3 DNA reads as TGTGCCAGCAATAAGGCGGCTAGCGGGGCCTACGAGCAGTACTTC. This gives the protein CASNKAASGAYEQYF.

This clonotype was counted a few times. The conserved phenylalanine or tryptophan is not found at the CDR3 terminus, so this likely reflects a read error. The V gene is TRBV27, the J gene TRBJ2-1, with unresolved D. The CDR3 runs to 13 residues. Trimming left V 3 bases short and J 6 bases short, with 9 bases between. Germline-derived CDR1 and CDR2 are MNHEY and SMNVEV (reference sequence). The DNA for the CDR3 is TGTGCCAGCAGTTTTGGTGGGCTCAATGAGCAGTTCCTC. Residues: CASSFGGLNEQFL.

This clonotype came up many times. V and J are TRBV7-9 and TRBJ1-5, with D possibly TRBD1 on 6 matching bases. Trimming took off 4 bases at V and 4 bases at J, with 23 bases between the two ends. The V gene's germline CDR1 is SEHNR and CDR2 FQNEAQ (reference sequence). There are 18 residues in the CDR3. CDR3: CASSSGVGLTGENQPQHF. CDR3 nucleotides: TGTGCCAGCAGCTCCGGAGTGGGCCTGACAGGTGAAAATCAGCCCCAGCATTTT.

In this sample, this clonotype turned up a few times. The chain uses TRBV18 and TRBJ1-5, with a possible D match to TRBD1 (5 bases). Germline V lookup: CDR1 KGHSH, CDR2 LQKENI. Trimming shortened V by 6 bases and J by 2 bases, and 14 bases separated the two germline ends. The CDR3 totals 15 residues. The CDR3 loop reads CASSSGLLGNQPQHF. In DNA form, the CDR3 reads TGTGCCAGCTCGTCGGGACTCCTAGGCAATCAGCCCCAGCATTTT.

This clonotype was recorded many times. The chain uses TRBV11-3 and TRBJ1-4; D is possibly TRBD1 (5 bases). Trimming removed 0 bases from V and 7 bases from J, with 12 bases in between. Germline values: CDR1 SGHNT, CDR2 YENEEA. The CDR3 is made up of 15 amino acids. As DNA, the CDR3 is TGTGCCAGCAGCTTAGATGGGACCCTGGGTGAAAAACTGTTTTTT. Translating it yields CASSLDGTLGEKLFF. The whole variable domain, remainder taken from reference TRBV11-3 and TRBJ1-4, is EAGVVQSPRYKIIEKKQPVAFWCNPISGHNTLYWYLQNLGQGPELLIRYENEEAVDDSQLPKDRFSAERLKGVDSTLKIQPAELGDSAVYLCASSLDGTLGEKLFFGSGTQLSVL.

This clonotype was seen a handful of times. V and J are TRBV3-1 and TRBJ1-2; no definite D call. V was clipped by 6 bases and J by 5 bases, with 16 bases between them. Per germline, CDR1 LGHDT and CDR2 YNNKEL (reference sequence). This CDR3 is 14 amino acids long. CDR3 protein: CASSESGISYGYTF. DNA for the CDR3: TGTGCCAGCAGTGAATCCGGGATCTCGTATGGCTACACCTTC.

The chain has TRBV19 and TRBJ2-7; 7 nucleotides agree with TRBD1. The V gene end was trimmed by 11 bases and the J gene end by 5 bases; junction bases not matched to a gene: 18. The CDR3 is made up of 15 amino acids. Germline CDR1 reads LNHDA; CDR2 reads SQIVND (reference sequence). This chain's CDR3 is CAVKPRGGRENEQYV. CDR3 DNA: TGTGCCGTTAAACCACGAGGGGGCAGGGAAAACGAGCAGTACGTC.

CDR3 sequence (DNA): TGTGCCAGTAGTCCCCAGGGACAGACTCTGGGCGAAGCTTTCTTT. Protein sequence: CASSPQGQTLGEAFF. The V gene is TRBV19, the J gene TRBJ1-1, with 7 bases fitting TRBD1. V lost 5 bases to trimming and J lost 8 bases; unmatched junction nucleotides: 14. Germline loops: CDR1 LNHDA, CDR2 SQIVND (reference sequence). The CDR3 extends over 15 amino acids.

Comment on this clonotype: The junction and the germline gene differ at one end; a read error may be behind it. This chain joins TRBV5-5 and TRBJ1-2; TRBD1 aligns across 7 bases. Germline V gene data show CDR1 as SGHKS and CDR2 as YYEKEE (reference sequence). The CDR3 has 13 amino acids. This chain's CDR3 is CAGSSTGITGYTF. CDR3 DNA sequence: TGTGCCGGCAGCTCGACAGGGATAACTGGTTACACCTTC.

The J gene is TRBJ2-3, the V gene TRBV28; D may be TRBD2 (6 bases). Trimming cost V 5 bases and J 6 bases, with 24 bases left between them. The CDR3 runs 17 residues. The germline CDR1 and CDR2 sequences are MDHEN and SYDVKM. In DNA, the CDR3 is TGTGCCAGCAGTCCCCCCCCGGGGAGGAATTCCGGCGATACGCAGTATTTT. As protein: CASSPPPGRNSGDTQYF. Filled out from reference TRBV28 and TRBJ2-3, the complete variable domain reads DVKVTQSSRYLVKRTGEKVFLECVQDMDHENMFWYRQDPGLGLRLIYFSYDVKMKEKGDIPEGYSVSREKKERFSLILESASTNQTSMYLCASSPPPGRNSGDTQYFGPGTRLTVL.

Regarding this clonotype: A much bigger clone sits one base away, suggesting this may be a read error. The chain has TRBV27 and TRBJ1-2, with D perhaps TRBD1 (5 bases). Germline V gene sequence: CDR1 MNHEY, CDR2 SMNVEV (reference sequence). V lost 5 bases and J lost 13, with 20 bases in between. CDR3 size: 13 residues. The CDR3 sequence: CASSERGGGSCTF. CDR3 sequence (DNA): TGTGCCAGCAGTGAACGGGGTGGGGGAAGCTGCACCTTC.

With regard to this clonotype: A much larger clone lies one base from this, so it may be a read error. V usage is TRBV20-1 and J usage is TRBJ1-1; TRBD1 agrees at 8 bases. The CDR3 extends over 15 amino acids. Losses at the gene ends were 1 base for V and 10 bases for J; bases not matched to a gene: 14. Germline assignment: CDR1 DFQATT and CDR2 SNEGSKA (reference sequence). The DNA for the CDR3 is TGCAGTGCTAGAGGTCGACGACAGGGGAGTGACGGAGCTTTCTTT. Its translation: CSARGRRQGSDGAFF.

This clonotype has at least ten counts. The V and J genes are TRBV6-5 and TRBJ1-1; the D is unclear. The CDR3 runs 14 residues. CDR1 MNHEY and CDR2 SVGAGI come from the germline V gene. Trimming shortened V by 0 bases and J by 1 base, and 6 bases separated the two germline ends. CDR3: CASSYSNSNTEAFF. The DNA of the CDR3 is TGTGCCAGCAGTTACTCTAACTCGAACACTGAAGCTTTCTTT.

This clonotype was seen ten or more times. V is TRBV10-1 and J is TRBJ1-6; D may be TRBD1 (6 bases). Trimming stripped 6 bases from V and 8 bases from J, with 11 bases between. This CDR3 is 13 amino acids long. Germline values: CDR1 WNHNN, CDR2 SYGVQD (reference sequence). The CDR3 reads CASRAGEDSPLHF. The CDR3 region has the DNA TGCGCCAGCAGGGCAGGGGAGGATTCACCCCTCCACTTT.

This clonotype was found many times. This may come from a read error, since a much larger clone is one base off. The chain links TRBV29-1 to TRBJ1-1; D unresolved. The germline V gene encodes CDR1 SQVTM and CDR2 ANQGSEA. CDR3 length: 13 amino acids. For the CDR3, the DNA is TGCAGCCCCAGTGCCGAAAGGAACGCTGAAGCTTTCTTT. This codes for CSPSAERNAEAFF.

The chain employs TRBV30 and TRBJ1-1; no definite D call. V gave up 3 bases and J gave up 5 bases, with 16 bases separating them. Germline values: CDR1 GTSNPN, CDR2 SVGIG (reference sequence). The CDR3 contains 14 residues. The CDR3 reads CAWRVGARATEAFF. DNA of the CDR3: TGTGCCTGGAGGGTCGGCGCCCGAGCAACTGAAGCTTTCTTT.

V usage is TRBV4-1 and J usage is TRBJ1-3; D is ambiguous. With 4 bases removed from V and 4 bases from J, the gap between germline ends came to 17 bases. This CDR3 has 16 amino acids. The germline V gene has CDR1 MGHRA and CDR2 YSYEKL. The CDR3 DNA reads as TGCGCCAGCAGCCTCGTAAGCGGGGTACAGGGAAACACCATATATTTT. This codes for CASSLVSGVQGNTIYF.